This entry describes one TCR beta chain. Clones were read by immunoSEQ multiplex PCR, and TCRdb kept only the in-frame ones, dropping some. The sample contains hundreds of thousands of clones, 80% to 90% of which appear only once. The record originates from a study of blood T cell repertoires in COVID-19. Participants spanned ages about 18 to 90 years and resided in fewer than 30 US areas. This clonotype was sampled from a man younger than 30 who had recovered from COVID-19. The sequenced sample consisted of PBMCs or T cells enriched from blood (not recorded which).

The CDR3 sequence: CASSLWSSGYFLGSTIYF. In DNA, the CDR3 is TGTGCCAGCAGCTTGTGGTCGTCAGGTTATTTTCTGGGGAGCACCATATATTTT. The V gene is TRBV5-6, the J gene TRBJ1-3; no clear D gene. The CDR3 runs 18 residues. The V gene lost 1 base and the J gene lost 9 bases, with 26 bases spanning the gap. Germline V gives CDR1 SGHDT, CDR2 YYEEEE.